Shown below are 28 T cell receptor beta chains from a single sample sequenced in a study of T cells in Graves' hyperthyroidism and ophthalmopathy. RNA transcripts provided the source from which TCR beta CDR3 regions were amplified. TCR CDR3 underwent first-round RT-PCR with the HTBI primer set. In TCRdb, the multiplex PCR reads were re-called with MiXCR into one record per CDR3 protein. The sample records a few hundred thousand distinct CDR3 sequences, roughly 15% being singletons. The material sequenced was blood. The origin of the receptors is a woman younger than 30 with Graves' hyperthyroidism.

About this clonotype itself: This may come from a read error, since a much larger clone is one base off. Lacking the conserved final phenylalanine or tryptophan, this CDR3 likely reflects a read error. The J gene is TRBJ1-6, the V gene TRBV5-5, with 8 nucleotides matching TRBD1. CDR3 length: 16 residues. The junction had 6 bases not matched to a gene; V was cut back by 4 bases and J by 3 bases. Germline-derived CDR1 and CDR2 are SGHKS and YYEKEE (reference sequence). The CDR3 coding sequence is TGTGCCAGCAGCGTCAGGGGGCCAAACTATAATTCACCCCTCCACCTT. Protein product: CASSVRGPNYNSPLHL.

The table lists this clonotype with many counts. DNA of the CDR3: TGTGCCAGCAGCCTCGGGACAGGGAATCAGCCCCAGCATTTT. Translation: CASSLGTGNQPQHF. The J gene is TRBJ1-5, the V gene TRBV3-1; 9 nucleotides align to TRBD1. This CDR3 is 14 amino acids long. Looked up from germline, CDR1 is LGHDT and CDR2 is YNNKEL (reference sequence). V lost 4 bases and J lost 4; bases outside the gene matches: 2.

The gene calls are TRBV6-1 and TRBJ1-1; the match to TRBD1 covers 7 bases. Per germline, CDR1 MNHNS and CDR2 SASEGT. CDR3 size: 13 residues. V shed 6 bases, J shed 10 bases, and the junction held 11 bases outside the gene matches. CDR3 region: CASRTGEDLGAFF. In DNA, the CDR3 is TGTGCCAGCAGAACAGGGGAGGACCTTGGAGCTTTCTTT.

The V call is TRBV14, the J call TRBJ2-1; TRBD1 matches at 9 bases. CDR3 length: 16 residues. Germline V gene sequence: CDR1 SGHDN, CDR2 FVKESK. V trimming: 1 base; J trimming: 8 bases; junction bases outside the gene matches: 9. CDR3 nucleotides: TGTGCCAGCAGCCAAGTCCCCGGACAGGGGTTCGATGAGCAGTTCTTC. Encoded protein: CASSQVPGQGFDEQFF.

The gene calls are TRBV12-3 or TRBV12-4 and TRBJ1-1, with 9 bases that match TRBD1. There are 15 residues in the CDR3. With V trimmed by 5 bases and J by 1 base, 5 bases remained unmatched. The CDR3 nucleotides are TGTGCCAGCAGTCGAAGGACAGGGGAGAACACTGAAGCTTTCTTT. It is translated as CASSRRTGENTEAFF.

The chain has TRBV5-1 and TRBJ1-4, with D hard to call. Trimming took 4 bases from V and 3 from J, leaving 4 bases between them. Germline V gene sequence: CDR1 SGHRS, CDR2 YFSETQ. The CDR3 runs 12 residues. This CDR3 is CASSPSNEKLFF. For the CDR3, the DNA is TGCGCCAGCAGCCCTTCTAATGAAAAACTGTTTTTT. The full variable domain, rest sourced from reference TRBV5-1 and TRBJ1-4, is KAGVTQTPRYLIKTRGQQVTLSCSPISGHRSVSWYQQTPGQGLQFLFEYFSETQRNKGNFPGRFSGRQFSNSRSEMNVSTLELGDSALYLCASSPSNEKLFFGSGTQLSVL.

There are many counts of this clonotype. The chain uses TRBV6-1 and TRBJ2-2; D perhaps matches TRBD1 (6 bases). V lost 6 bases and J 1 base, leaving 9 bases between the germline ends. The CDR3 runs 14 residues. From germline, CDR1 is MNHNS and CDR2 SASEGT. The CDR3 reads CASRHRENTGELFF. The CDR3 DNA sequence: TGTGCCAGCAGACACAGGGAGAACACCGGGGAGCTGTTTTTT.

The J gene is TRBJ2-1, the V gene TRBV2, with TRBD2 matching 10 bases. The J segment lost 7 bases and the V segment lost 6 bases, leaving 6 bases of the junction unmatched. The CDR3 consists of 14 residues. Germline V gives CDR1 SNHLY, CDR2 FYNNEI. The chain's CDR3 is CASRGAGGPNEQFF. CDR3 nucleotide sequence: TGTGCCAGCAGGGGAGCGGGAGGGCCAAATGAGCAGTTCTTC.

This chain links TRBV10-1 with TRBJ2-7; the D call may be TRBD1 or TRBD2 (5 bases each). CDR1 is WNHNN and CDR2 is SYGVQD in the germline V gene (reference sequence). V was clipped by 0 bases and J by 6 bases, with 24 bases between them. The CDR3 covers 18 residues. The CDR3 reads CASSESKLRDRSPLEQYF. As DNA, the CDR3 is TGCGCCAGCAGTGAGTCTAAATTAAGGGACCGCTCGCCCCTCGAGCAGTACTTC.

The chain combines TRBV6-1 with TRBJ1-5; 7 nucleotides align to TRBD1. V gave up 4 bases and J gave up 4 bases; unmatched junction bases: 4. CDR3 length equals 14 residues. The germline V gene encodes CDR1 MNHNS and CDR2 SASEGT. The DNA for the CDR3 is TGTGCCAGCAGTGGAACAGGGGCAAATCAGCCCCAGCATTTT. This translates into CASSGTGANQPQHF.

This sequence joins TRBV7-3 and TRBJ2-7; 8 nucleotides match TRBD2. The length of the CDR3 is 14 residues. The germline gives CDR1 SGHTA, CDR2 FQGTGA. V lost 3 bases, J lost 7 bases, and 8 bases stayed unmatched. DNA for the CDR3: TGTGCCAGCAGCTTCACCCCTGGCGGGGGGGAGCAGTACTTC. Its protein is CASSFTPGGGEQYF.

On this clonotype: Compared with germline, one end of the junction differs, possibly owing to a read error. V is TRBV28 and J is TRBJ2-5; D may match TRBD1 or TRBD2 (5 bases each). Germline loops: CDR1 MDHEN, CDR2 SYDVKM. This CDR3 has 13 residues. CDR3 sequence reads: CACSLAGTETQYF. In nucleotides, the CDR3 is TGTGCCTGCAGTTTAGCCGGGACAGAGACCCAGTACTTC.

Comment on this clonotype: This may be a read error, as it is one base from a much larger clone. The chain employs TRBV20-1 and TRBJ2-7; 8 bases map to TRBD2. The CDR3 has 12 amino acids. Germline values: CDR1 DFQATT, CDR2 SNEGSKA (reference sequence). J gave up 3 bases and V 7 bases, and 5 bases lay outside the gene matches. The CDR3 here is CSVSGKGYEQYF. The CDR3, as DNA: TGCAGTGTTAGCGGGAAAGGCTACGAGCAGTACTTC.

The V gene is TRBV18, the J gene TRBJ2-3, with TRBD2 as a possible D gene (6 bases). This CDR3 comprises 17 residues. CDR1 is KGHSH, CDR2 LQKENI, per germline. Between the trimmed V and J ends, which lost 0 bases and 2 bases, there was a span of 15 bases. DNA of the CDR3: TGTGCCAGCTCACCACCGGACCCTGCGGGGCCCACAGATACGCAGTATTTT. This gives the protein CASSPPDPAGPTDTQYF.

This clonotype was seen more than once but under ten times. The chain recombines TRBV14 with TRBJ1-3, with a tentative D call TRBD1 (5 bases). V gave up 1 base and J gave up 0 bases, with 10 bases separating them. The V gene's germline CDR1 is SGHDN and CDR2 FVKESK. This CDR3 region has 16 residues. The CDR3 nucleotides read TGTGCCAGCAGCCAAGTCAGGGACCACTCTGGAAACACCATATATTTT. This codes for CASSQVRDHSGNTIYF. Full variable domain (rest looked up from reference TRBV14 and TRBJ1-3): EAGVTQFPSHSVIEKGQTVTLRCDPISGHDNLYWYRRVMGKEIKFLLHFVKESKQDESGMPNNRFLAERTGGTYSTLKVQPAELEDSGVYFCASSQVRDHSGNTIYFGEGSWLTVV.

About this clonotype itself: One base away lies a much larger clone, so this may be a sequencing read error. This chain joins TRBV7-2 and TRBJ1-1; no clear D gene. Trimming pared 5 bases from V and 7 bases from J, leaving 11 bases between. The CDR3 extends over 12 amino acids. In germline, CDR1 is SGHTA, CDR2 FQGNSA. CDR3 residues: CASSINRNEAFF. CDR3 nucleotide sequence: TGTGCCAGCAGCATAAATAGAAATGAAGCTTTCTTT.

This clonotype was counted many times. CDR3 sequence: CASSVIGGTEAFF. In nucleotides, the CDR3 is TGTGCCAGCAGTGTGATCGGCGGCACTGAAGCTTTCTTT. The chain joins TRBV12-3 or TRBV12-4 to TRBJ1-1; D gene unclear. V was trimmed by 5 bases and J by 4 bases, leaving 11 bases between them. This CDR3 region has 13 residues.

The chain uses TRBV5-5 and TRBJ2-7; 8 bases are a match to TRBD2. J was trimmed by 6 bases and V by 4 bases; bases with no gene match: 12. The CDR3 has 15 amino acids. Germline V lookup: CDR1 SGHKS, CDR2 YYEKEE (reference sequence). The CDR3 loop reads CASSVDGGRYFEQYF. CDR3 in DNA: TGTGCCAGCAGCGTAGACGGCGGGAGGTACTTCGAGCAGTACTTC.

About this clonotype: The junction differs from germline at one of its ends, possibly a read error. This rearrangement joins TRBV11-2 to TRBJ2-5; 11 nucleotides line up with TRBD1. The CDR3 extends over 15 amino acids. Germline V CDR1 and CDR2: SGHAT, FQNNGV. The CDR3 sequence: CASSQGQGAGEAQYF. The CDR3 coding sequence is TGTGCCAGCAGCCAAGGACAGGGGGCAGGAGAGGCCCAGTACTTC.

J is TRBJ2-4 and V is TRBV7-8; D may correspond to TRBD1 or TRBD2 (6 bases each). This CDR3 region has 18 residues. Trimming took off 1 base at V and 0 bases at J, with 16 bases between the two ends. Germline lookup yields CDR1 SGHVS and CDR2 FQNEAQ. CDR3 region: CASSLGRGLPIAKNIQYF. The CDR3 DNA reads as TGTGCCAGCAGCTTAGGCAGGGGACTCCCGATAGCCAAAAACATTCAGTACTTC.

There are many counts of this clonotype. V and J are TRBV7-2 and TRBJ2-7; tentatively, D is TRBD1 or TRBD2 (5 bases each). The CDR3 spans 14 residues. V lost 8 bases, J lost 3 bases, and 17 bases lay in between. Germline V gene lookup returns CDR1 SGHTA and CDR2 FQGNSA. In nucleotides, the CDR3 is TGTGCCAGCTCCCGCCGGGACCGACACTACGAGCAGTACTTC. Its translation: CASSRRDRHYEQYF.

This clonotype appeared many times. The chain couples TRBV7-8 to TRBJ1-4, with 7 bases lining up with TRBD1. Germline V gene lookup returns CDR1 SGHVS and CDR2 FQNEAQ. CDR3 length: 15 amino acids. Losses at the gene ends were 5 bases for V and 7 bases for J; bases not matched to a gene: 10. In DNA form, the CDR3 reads TGTGCCAGCAGCGCCTCGGGACAGAGATTTGAAAAACTGTTTTTT. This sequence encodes CASSASGQRFEKLFF.

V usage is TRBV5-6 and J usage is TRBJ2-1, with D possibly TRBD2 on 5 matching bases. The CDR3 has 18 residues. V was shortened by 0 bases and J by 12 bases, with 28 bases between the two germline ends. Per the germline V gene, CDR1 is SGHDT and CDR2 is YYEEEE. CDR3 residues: CASSLVPASRFSPPGQFF. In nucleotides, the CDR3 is TGTGCCAGCAGCTTGGTACCGGCTAGCAGATTCTCCCCGCCTGGGCAGTTCTTC.

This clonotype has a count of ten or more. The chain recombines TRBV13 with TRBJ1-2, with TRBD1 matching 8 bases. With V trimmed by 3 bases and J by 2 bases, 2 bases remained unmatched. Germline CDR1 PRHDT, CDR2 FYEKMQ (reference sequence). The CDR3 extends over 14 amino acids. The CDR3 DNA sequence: TGTGCCAGCAGCTTTAGGACAGGGAACTATGGCTACACCTTC. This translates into CASSFRTGNYGYTF.

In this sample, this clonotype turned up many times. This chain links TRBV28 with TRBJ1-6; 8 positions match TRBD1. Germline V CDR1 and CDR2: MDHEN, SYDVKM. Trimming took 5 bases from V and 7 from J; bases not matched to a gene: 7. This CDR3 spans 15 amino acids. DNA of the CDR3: TGTGCCAGCAGTGAGGACAGGGTCGGAAATTCACCCCTCCACTTT. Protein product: CASSEDRVGNSPLHF.

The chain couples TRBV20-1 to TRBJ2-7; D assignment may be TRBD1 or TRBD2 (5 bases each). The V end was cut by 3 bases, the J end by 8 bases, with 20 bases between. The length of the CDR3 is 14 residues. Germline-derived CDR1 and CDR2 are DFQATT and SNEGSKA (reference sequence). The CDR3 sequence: CSASPYRGPDKQYF. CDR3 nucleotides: TGCAGTGCTAGTCCCTACCGGGGCCCGGACAAGCAGTACTTC.

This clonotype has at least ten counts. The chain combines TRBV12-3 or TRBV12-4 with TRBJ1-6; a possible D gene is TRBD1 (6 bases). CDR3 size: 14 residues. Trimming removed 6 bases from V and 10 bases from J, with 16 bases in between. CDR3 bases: TGTGCCAGCAGGACGGGGGTGGGGGCATCACCCCTCCACTTT. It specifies CASRTGVGASPLHF.

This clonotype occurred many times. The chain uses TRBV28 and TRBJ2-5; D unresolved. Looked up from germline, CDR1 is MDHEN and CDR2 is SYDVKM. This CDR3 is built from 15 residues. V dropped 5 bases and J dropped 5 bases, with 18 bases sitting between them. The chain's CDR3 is CASSPIPLGQETQYF. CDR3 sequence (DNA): TGTGCCAGCAGTCCCATACCGCTTGGGCAGGAGACCCAGTACTTC.